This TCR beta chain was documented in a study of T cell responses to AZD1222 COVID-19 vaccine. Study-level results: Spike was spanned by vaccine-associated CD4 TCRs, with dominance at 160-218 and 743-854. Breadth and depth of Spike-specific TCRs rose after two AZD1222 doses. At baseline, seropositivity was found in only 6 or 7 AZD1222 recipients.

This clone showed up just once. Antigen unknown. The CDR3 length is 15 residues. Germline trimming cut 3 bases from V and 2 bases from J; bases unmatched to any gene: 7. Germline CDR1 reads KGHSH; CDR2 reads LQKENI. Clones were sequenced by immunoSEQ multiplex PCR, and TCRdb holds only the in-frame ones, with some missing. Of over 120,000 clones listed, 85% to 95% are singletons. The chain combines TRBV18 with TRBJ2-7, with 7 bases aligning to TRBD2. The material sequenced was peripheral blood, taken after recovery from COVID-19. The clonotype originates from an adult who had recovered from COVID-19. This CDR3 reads CASSPGGTNPYEQYF. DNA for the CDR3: TGTGCCAGCTCACCGGGGGGGACGAACCCCTACGAGCAGTACTTC.